This T cell receptor beta chain was identified during a study of shared clonotypes between healthy human individuals. Terminally differentiated effector memory CD45RA+ cells were excluded from the naive CD8 cells, which were CD45RO-negative and positively selected for CCR7. This clone has just a few counts. Profiled with immunoSEQ multiplex PCR; TCRdb holds only in-frame clones, not every one. The table lists over 2,000,000 clones, 93% of them singletons. CDR3 size: 15 residues. Germline CDR1 is MNHEY and CDR2 is SVGAGI. The ends were cut back, 2 bases at V and 6 bases at J, with 11 bases in the middle.

This rearrangement joins TRBV6-5 to TRBJ1-6; no reliable D call. This TCR was sampled from a man between 18 and 29 years old in good health. Some clones in this sample may be carry-over from other donors' samples. Sequencing was carried out using naive CD8+ T cells from PBMCs. The CDR3 bases are TGTGCCAGCAGTTACGCACCCAGAACTAATTCACCCCTCCACTTT. Its protein product is CASSYAPRTNSPLHF.